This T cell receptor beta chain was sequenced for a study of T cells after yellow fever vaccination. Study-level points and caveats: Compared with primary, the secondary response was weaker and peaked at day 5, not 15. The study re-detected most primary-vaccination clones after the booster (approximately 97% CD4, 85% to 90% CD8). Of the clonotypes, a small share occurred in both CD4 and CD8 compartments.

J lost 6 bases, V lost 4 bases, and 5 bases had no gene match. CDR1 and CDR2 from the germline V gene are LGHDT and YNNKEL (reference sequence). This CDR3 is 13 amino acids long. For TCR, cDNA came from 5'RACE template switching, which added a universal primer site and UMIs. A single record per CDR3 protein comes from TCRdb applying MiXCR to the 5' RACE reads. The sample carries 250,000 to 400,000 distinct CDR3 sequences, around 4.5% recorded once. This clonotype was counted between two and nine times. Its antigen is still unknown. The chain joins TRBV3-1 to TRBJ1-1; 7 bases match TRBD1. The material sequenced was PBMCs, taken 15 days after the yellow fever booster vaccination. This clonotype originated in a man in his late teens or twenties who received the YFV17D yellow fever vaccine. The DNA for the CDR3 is TGTGCCAGCAGCCCAGGGGGGGTTCCTGAAGCTTTCTTT. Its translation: CASSPGGVPEAFF.